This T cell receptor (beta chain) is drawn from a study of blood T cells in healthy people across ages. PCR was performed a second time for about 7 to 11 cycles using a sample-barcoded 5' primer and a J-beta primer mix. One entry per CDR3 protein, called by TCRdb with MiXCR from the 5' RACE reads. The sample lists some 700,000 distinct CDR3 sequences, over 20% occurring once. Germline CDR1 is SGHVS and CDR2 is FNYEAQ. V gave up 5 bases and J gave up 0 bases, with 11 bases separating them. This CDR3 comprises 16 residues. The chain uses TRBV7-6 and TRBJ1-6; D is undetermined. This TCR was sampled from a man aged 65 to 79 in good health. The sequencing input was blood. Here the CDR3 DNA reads TGTGCCAGCAGCCCCGCCCTAGGCTCCTATAATTCACCCCTCCACTTT. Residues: CASSPALGSYNSPLHF.